A selection of T cell receptor beta chains follows, all from one sample in a study of response to subunit inactivated influenza vaccine. MiXCR, applied by TCRdb to the RT-PCR reads, yields one record per CDR3 protein. The top ten hold 8.5% to 14% of the sample, which has 450,000 to 700,000 distinct CDR3 sequences, roughly 15% seen once. Sequencing was performed on PBMCs from blood, taken about 13 days after vaccination. These receptors were obtained from a man aged 45 to 65 who received an inactivated influenza vaccine. Each CDR3 is given with its conserved first and last residue. D genes are given only for firm matches. Expanded clones are given a class, and other clones once, few, many or no size at all.

CDR3aa,CDR3nt,d_gene,v_gene,j_gene,abundance
CASSSRGYEQFF,TGTGCCAGCAGCAGCAGGGGTTATGAGCAGTTCTTC,.,TRBV7-2,TRBJ2-1,.
CASSPTGPEQFF,TGTGCCAGCAGCCCCACGGGCCCTGAGCAGTTCTTC,.,TRBV7-2,TRBJ2-1,.
CASSLRRGGRNEQFF,TGCGCCAGCAGCTTGAGGCGGGGGGGCAGAAATGAGCAGTTCTTC,TRBD2,TRBV5-1,TRBJ2-1,many
CASSLSRTGVLGKLFF,TGTGCCAGCAGCTTAAGCAGGACAGGAGTATTGGGAAAACTGTTTTTT,TRBD1,TRBV7-2,TRBJ1-4,.
CASSLDRGLAGYTF,TGTGCCAGCAGCTTGGACAGGGGGCTGGCTGGCTACACCTTC,TRBD1,TRBV7-9,TRBJ1-2,.
CASQGGGRADTQYF,TGTGCCAGCCAAGGAGGGGGCCGTGCAGATACGCAGTATTTT,.,TRBV6-2/TRBV6-3,TRBJ2-3,.
CSASSGLSNEQFF,TGCAGTGCTAGTAGCGGGCTTAGCAATGAGCAGTTCTTC,TRBD2,TRBV20-1,TRBJ2-1,few
CSVEVGSRPSNEQFF,TGCAGCGTTGAAGTCGGGAGCCGGCCGTCCAATGAGCAGTTCTTC,.,TRBV29-1,TRBJ2-1,many
CAISDSQRSFPETQYF,TGTGCCATCAGTGACTCCCAGCGGTCCTTCCCGGAGACCCAGTACTTC,.,TRBV10-3,TRBJ2-5,few
CASHKRGSNEQFF,TGTGCCAGTCACAAGCGGGGCAGCAATGAGCAGTTCTTC,TRBD2,TRBV19,TRBJ2-1,.
CASSFGAYSNQPQHF,TGTGCCAGCAGTTTTGGAGCTTATAGCAATCAGCCCCAGCATTTT,.,TRBV12-3/TRBV12-4,TRBJ1-5,few
CASSQDPGEYEQYF,TGTGCCAGCAGCCAAGATCCGGGAGAATACGAGCAGTACTTC,.,TRBV3-1,TRBJ2-7,.
CATSDPRDEKLFF,TGTGCCACCAGTGATCCCAGGGATGAAAAACTGTTTTTT,.,TRBV24-1,TRBJ1-4,.
CASSLGTSGGGETQYF,TGTGCCAGCAGCTTAGGGACTAGCGGGGGTGGGGAGACCCAGTACTTC,TRBD2,TRBV7-6,TRBJ2-5,few
CASSPNRYNEQFF,TGTGCCAGCAGCCCCAACAGATACAATGAGCAGTTCTTC,.,TRBV11-3,TRBJ2-1,few
CASSQEGGLAGIPISTDTQYF,TGCGCCAGCAGCCAAGAGGGGGGACTAGCGGGGATACCGATTAGCACAGATACGCAGTATTTT,TRBD2,TRBV4-1,TRBJ2-3,few
CASSSSTGGADTQYF,TGTGCCAGCAGCTCCTCAACGGGGGGGGCAGATACGCAGTATTTT,TRBD2,TRBV5-5,TRBJ2-3,few
CASMIDLGGNIQYF,TGTGCCAGCATGATCGACCTAGGAGGGAACATTCAGTACTTC,.,TRBV2,TRBJ2-4,.
CASSDGARGAFF,TGTGCCAGCAGTGACGGGGCACGAGGGGCTTTCTTT,.,TRBV6-4,TRBJ1-1,few
CASSVGLAGGTDTQYF,TGTGCCAGCAGCGTGGGACTAGCGGGGGGCACAGATACGCAGTATTTT,TRBD2,TRBV5-6,TRBJ2-3,.
CASRLDPYNEQFF,TGTGCCAGCAGACTGGACCCCTACAATGAGCAGTTCTTC,.,TRBV6-1,TRBJ2-1,few
CASSPSGSVGTQYF,TGTGCCAGCAGCCCTTCGGGAAGTGTGGGGACCCAGTACTTC,.,TRBV7-2,TRBJ2-5,few
CASSSPGSTDTQYF,TGCGCCAGCAGCTCCCCCGGTAGCACAGATACGCAGTATTTT,.,TRBV5-1,TRBJ2-3,.
CASSQDMGFDEQYF,TGTGCCAGCAGCCAAGATATGGGGTTCGACGAGCAGTACTTC,.,TRBV4-2,TRBJ2-7,.
CASSYWGRADIQYF,TGCGCCAGCAGCTATTGGGGCAGGGCAGACATTCAGTACTTC,.,TRBV5-1,TRBJ2-4,few
CASSPPEDTEAFF,TGTGCCAGCAGTCCCCCCGAGGACACTGAAGCTTTCTTT,.,TRBV12-3/TRBV12-4,TRBJ1-1,few
CASSYSIKESYGYTF,TGTGCCAGCAGTTACTCGATTAAGGAGTCCTATGGCTACACCTTC,.,TRBV6-5,TRBJ1-2,.
CASSSFWEETQYF,TGTGCCAGCAGCTCCTTCTGGGAAGAGACCCAGTACTTC,.,TRBV7-9,TRBJ2-5,.
CSAGTGTGANVLTF,TGCAGCGCCGGGACAGGGACTGGGGCCAACGTCCTGACTTTC,TRBD1,TRBV29-1,TRBJ2-6,few
CASSPEGQRHEQFF,TGTGCCAGCAGCCCCGAGGGGCAGCGGCATGAGCAGTTCTTC,.,TRBV7-9,TRBJ2-1,.
CASSQVLQGAVEQYF,TGCGCCAGCAGCCAAGTTCTACAGGGGGCCGTCGAGCAGTACTTC,TRBD1,TRBV4-3,TRBJ2-7,.
CASGPPPGAYEQYF,TGTGCTAGTGGTCCTCCCCCCGGCGCCTACGAGCAGTACTTC,.,TRBV12-5,TRBJ2-7,many
CSAFRTGHEQYF,TGCAGTGCTTTCCGGACAGGGCACGAGCAGTACTTC,TRBD1,TRBV20-1,TRBJ2-7,.
CASSQALGTSGSWETQYF,TGCGCCAGCAGCCAGGCTCTTGGGACTAGCGGGAGCTGGGAGACCCAGTACTTC,TRBD2,TRBV4-3,TRBJ2-5,many
CASSDPSLGGYEQYF,TGTGCCAGCAGTGATCCCTCCCTCGGGGGGTACGAGCAGTACTTC,TRBD2,TRBV25-1,TRBJ2-7,few
CASSRDLSGRRETQYF,TGTGCCAGCAGTCGGGATCTCAGCGGGAGGCGGGAGACCCAGTACTTC,TRBD2,TRBV2,TRBJ2-5,.
CASSAYRGKDTEAFF,TGTGCCAGCAGCGCGTACAGGGGGAAGGACACTGAAGCTTTCTTT,TRBD1,TRBV6-1,TRBJ1-1,.
CASRVDSTDTQYF,TGTGCCAGCAGAGTCGACAGCACAGATACGCAGTATTTT,.,TRBV12-3/TRBV12-4,TRBJ2-3,many
CASSGTTNYNEQFF,TGTGCCAGCTCCGGGACAACGAACTACAATGAGCAGTTCTTC,.,TRBV6-2/TRBV6-3,TRBJ2-1,.
CASSYTPDRVGVGYTF,TGTGCCAGCAGTTACACCCCGGACAGGGTAGGGGTTGGCTACACCTTC,TRBD1,TRBV6-5,TRBJ1-2,few
CASSLEGVRQPQHF,TGTGCCAGCAGCCTCGAAGGGGTCAGACAGCCCCAGCATTTT,.,TRBV7-9,TRBJ1-5,few
CASSYGRISNEQFF,TGTGCCAGCAGTTATGGGAGAATCTCAAATGAGCAGTTCTTC,.,TRBV12-3/TRBV12-4,TRBJ2-1,few